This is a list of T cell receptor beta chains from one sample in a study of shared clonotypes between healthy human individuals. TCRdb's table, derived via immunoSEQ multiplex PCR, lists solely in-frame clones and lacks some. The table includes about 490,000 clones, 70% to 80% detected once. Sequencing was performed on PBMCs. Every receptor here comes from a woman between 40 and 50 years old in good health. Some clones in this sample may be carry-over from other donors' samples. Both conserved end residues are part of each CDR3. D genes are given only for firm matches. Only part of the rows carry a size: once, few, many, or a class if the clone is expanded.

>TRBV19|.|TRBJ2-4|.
TGTGCCAGTAGCCTACCGCGGGCAGGGAGGAACATTCAGTACTTC
CASSLPRAGRNIQYF
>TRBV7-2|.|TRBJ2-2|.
TGTGCCAGCAGCTTATTTCGTTTCCAGGGCACCGGGGAGCTGTTTTTT
CASSLFRFQGTGELFF
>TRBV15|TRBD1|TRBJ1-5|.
TGTGCCACCAGCCTCGGGACAGGTCTACGCAATCAGCCCCAGCATTTT
CATSLGTGLRNQPQHF
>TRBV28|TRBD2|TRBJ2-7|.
TGTGCCAGCAGGGGGACTAGCGCGTACTACGAGCAGTACTTC
CASRGTSAYYEQYF
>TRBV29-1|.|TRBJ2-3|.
TGCAGCGTCGGAGAACCCCGAACTAGCACAGATACGCAGTATTTT
CSVGEPRTSTDTQYF
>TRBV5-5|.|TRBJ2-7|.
TGTGCCAGCAGCTTGGGGCAATGGAAGGGCGAGCAGTACTTC
CASSLGQWKGEQYF
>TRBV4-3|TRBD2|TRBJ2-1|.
TGCGCCAGCAGCCAAGTGACTAGCGTCAATGAGCAGTTCTTC
CASSQVTSVNEQFF
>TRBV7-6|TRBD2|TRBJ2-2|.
TGTGCCAGCAGCTTAAGAATGACTAGCGGTCACACCGGGGAGCTGTTTTTT
CASSLRMTSGHTGELFF
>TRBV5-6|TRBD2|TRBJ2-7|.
TGTGCCAGCAGATCTGGACTAGCGGGCAGGGAGCAGTACTTC
CASRSGLAGREQYF
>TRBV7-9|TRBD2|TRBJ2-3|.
TGTGCCAGCAGCTTAACTAGCGGGAGTCCAGATACGCAGTATTTT
CASSLTSGSPDTQYF
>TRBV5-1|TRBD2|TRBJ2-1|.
TGCGCCAGCACCCTCCCGGCGGGGACTAGCGACTACAATGAGCAGTTCTTC
CASTLPAGTSDYNEQFF
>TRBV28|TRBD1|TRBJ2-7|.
TGTGCCAGCAGTTTATTCCAGGACAGGGCCCGGATCGAGCAGTACTTC
CASSLFQDRARIEQYF
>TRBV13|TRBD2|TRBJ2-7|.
TGTGCCAGCAGCTTACACCCGGGACTACCGTCCGAGCAGTACTTC
CASSLHPGLPSEQYF
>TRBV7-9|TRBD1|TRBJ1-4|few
TGTGCCAGCAGCTCGTGGACAGGGGTGAATGAAAAACTGTTTTTT
CASSSWTGVNEKLFF
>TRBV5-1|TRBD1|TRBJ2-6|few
TGCGCCAGCAGCGCGCTCATGACAGGGGTCGGGGCCAACGTCCTGACTTTC
CASSALMTGVGANVLTF
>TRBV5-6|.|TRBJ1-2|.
TGTGCCAGCAGCCTGACAAACTATGGCTACACCTTC
CASSLTNYGYTF
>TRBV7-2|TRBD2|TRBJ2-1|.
TGTGCCAGCAGCTTCAGGTCTAGCGGAGATTACAATGAGCAGTTCTTC
CASSFRSSGDYNEQFF
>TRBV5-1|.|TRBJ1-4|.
TGCGCCAGCAGCTTGGGAGGGTCCCCGGGTGAAAAACTGTTTTTT
CASSLGGSPGEKLFF
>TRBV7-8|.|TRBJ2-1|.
TGTGCCAGCAGCTCCTGGACGGCGGAAAGGCAGTTCTTC
CASSSWTAERQFF
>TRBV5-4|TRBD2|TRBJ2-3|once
TGTGCCATCCACGGACTAGCGGGGACAGATACGCAGTATTTT
CAIHGLAGTDTQYF
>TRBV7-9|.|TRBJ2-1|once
TGTGCCAGCAGCTTGAGGGGATCCTACAATGAGCAGTTCTTC
CASSLRGSYNEQFF
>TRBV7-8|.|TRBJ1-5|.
TGTGCCAGCAGCTTAGTGTTCGGGGGGGCAGGTCAGCCCCAGCATTTT
CASSLVFGGAGQPQHF
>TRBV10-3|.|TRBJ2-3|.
TGTGCCATCAGTGTAACAGGCACAGATACGCAGTATTTT
CAISVTGTDTQYF
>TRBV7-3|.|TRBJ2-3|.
TGTGCCAGCAGCTCGGGGGACCCCAGCACAGATACGCAGTATTTT
CASSSGDPSTDTQYF
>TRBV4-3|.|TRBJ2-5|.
TGCGCCAGCAGCCAAGCGAGGAACAGGGAAGAGACCCAGTACTTC
CASSQARNREETQYF
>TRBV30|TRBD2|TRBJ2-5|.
TGTGCCTGGAGTTCCGGGACTAGCAGAGAGACCCAGTACTTC
CAWSSGTSRETQYF
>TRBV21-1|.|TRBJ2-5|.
TGTGCCAGCAGCAAAGAGTTCAACATCGGACTAGGGAGACTAGAGACCCAGTACTTC
CASSKEFNIGLGRLETQYF
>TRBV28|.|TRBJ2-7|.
TGTGCCAGCACTAGCCAGGGCTACGAGCAGTACTTC
CASTSQGYEQYF
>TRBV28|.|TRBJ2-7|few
TGTGCCAGCGGGAGGGGGGGGACCTACGAGCAGTACTTC
CASGRGGTYEQYF
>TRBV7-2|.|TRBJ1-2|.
TGTGCCAGCAGCCGACGAGGCGGAGGAGGCGAGGGCTACACCTTC
CASSRRGGGGEGYTF
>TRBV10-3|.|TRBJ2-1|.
TGTGCCATCAGTGCCGCCCTAGGGGTTCGGAATGAGCAGTTCTTC
CAISAALGVRNEQFF
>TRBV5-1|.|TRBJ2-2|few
TGCGCCAGCAGCTATGCAGGGACTAACACCGGGGAGCTGTTTTTT
CASSYAGTNTGELFF
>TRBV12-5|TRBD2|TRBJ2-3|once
TGTGCTAGTGGTCTGGGACTAACAGATACGCAGTATTTT
CASGLGLTDTQYF
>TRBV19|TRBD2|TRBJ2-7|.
TGTGCCAGTAGCGGACTAGCGGGAGCGGGTAAGGACGAGCAGTACTTC
CASSGLAGAGKDEQYF
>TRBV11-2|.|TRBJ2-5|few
TGTGCCAGCAGCTTATTACGGGCCCAAGAGACCCAGTACTTC
CASSLLRAQETQYF
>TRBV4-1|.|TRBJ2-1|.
TGCGCCAGCAGCCAACACTCAATAGCGGTCTCCTACAATGAGCAGTTCTTC
CASSQHSIAVSYNEQFF
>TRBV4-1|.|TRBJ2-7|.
TGTGCCAGCAGCCAAGAAGGAGATGTATCCTACGAGCAGTACTTC
CASSQEGDVSYEQYF
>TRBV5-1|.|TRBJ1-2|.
TGCGCCAGCAGCTTGGGGGTGAATGGCTACACCTTC
CASSLGVNGYTF
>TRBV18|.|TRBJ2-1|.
TGTGCCAGCTCACCCGGGACTCTTGATTACAATGAGCAGTTCTTC
CASSPGTLDYNEQFF
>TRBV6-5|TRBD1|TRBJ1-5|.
TGTGCCAGCAGCCCCGACAGGGCGGGCAATCAGCCCCAGCATTTT
CASSPDRAGNQPQHF
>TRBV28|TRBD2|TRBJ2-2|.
TGTGCCAGCAGATCGCCGGGACTAGCGAGGATCGGGGAGCTGTTTTTT
CASRSPGLARIGELFF
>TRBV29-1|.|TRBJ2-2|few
TGCAGCGTACAGCGGGGGACAGGTGGGACCGGGGAGCTGTTTTTT
CSVQRGTGGTGELFF
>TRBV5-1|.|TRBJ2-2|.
TGCGCCAGCAGCAGGCGGGCCACCGGGGAGCTGTTTTTT
CASSRRATGELFF
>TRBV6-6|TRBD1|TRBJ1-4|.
TGTGCCAGCAGTTACTCACCGGGACAGGGGAATGAAAAACTGTTTTTT
CASSYSPGQGNEKLFF
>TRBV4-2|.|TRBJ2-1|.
TGTGCCAGCAGCCAAGATATTGACACCCCCTCCTACAATGAGCAGTTCTTC
CASSQDIDTPSYNEQFF
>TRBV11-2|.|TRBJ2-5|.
TGTGCCAGCAGCTTAAGCAGCCCGGGGGAGACCCAGTACTTC
CASSLSSPGETQYF
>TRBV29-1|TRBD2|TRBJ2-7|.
TGCAGCGTTGAGACTGGGACTAGCGTCTCCTACGAGCAGTACTTC
CSVETGTSVSYEQYF
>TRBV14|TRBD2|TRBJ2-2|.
TGTGCCAGCAGCCCTGGACTAGCGGGGAACACCGGGGAGCTGTTTTTT
CASSPGLAGNTGELFF
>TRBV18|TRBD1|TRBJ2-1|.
TGTGCCAGCTCACCCTCACGGGACAGGGGAATCAATGAGCAGTTCTTC
CASSPSRDRGINEQFF
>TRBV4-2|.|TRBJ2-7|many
TGTGCCAGCAGCCAAACCCAGGGGAGCTCCTACGAGCAGTACTTC
CASSQTQGSSYEQYF
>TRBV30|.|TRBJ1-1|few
TGTGCCTGGAGCCTAGGTGGCGGGAACACTGAAGCTTTCTTT
CAWSLGGGNTEAFF